This TCR beta chain stems from a study of cytomegalovirus exposure and HLA in healthy donors. PCR amplification relied on 60 Vbeta primers (plus 13 Jbeta primers). Authors' analysis steps: It was a later analysis that counted tens of millions of unique TCR beta chains, of which roughly 11 million were shared. Here immunoSEQ multiplex PCR was the method, and the copy in TCRdb shows in-frame clones only, minus some. V, J and clone size are those of that table, while D and trimming were read from the DNA. The sample records 140,000 or so clones, 70% to 80% being singletons. Study outcomes and limitations: Across donors, most TCRs were seen rarely, yet some public ones were widespread. Cytomegalovirus association was listed for about 160 TCR beta chains. When analyzed later, a missense DCLRE1C variant was found to be linked to TCR beta V- and J-gene trimming.

As for this clone: Its antigen is still unknown.

The V end lost 2 bases, the J end lost 9 bases, and 23 bases lay between the germline ends. Germline V gene lookup returns CDR1 LNHDA and CDR2 SQIVND (reference sequence). The CDR3 runs 18 residues. The receptor was derived from a woman aged 18-35 years in good health and CMV-seropositive. Sequenced input: PBMCs. The rearrangement uses TRBV19 and TRBJ1-6, with no clear D. The CDR3, as DNA: TGTGCCAGTAGTATAAAGAGCCCGCAAAGCGCCGTGAGTTCACCCCTCCACTTT. It codes for CASSIKSPQSAVSSPLHF.